The 26 T cell receptor beta chains below all came from one sample that was sequenced in a study of blood T cell repertoires in COVID-19. Repertoires were generated with immunoSEQ multiplex PCR, while TCRdb's copy carries only in-frame clones and drops some. The table lists tens of thousands of clones, roughly nine tenths of them singletons. Material: peripheral blood. Every receptor here comes from a man aged 50-59 years with active COVID-19.

The rearrangement uses TRBV7-2 and TRBJ2-1, with D perhaps matching TRBD2 (6 bases). The CDR3 loop spans 15 amino acids. The germline CDR1 and CDR2 sequences are SGHTA and FQGNSA. Trimming took off 3 bases at V and 1 base at J, with 10 bases between the two ends. In DNA form, the CDR3 reads TGTGCCAGCAGCTTCCTAGCGTCTTCCTACAATGAGCAGTTCTTC. This sequence encodes CASSFLASSYNEQFF. The full variable domain, its missing parts supplied by reference TRBV7-2 and TRBJ2-1, is GAGVSQSPSNKVTEKGKDVELRCDPISGHTALYWYRQSLGQGLEFLIYFQGNSAPDKSGLPSDRFSAERTGGSVSTLTIQRTQQEDSAVYLCASSFLASSYNEQFFGPGTRLTVL.

This chain links TRBV7-3 with TRBJ2-1; D is unclear. Germline V gene sequence: CDR1 SGHTA, CDR2 FQGTGA. Deletions cut 2 bases from V and 4 bases from J, with 12 bases between. CDR3 length equals 15 residues. The CDR3 region is CASSLLAEMYNEQFF. CDR3 sequence (DNA): TGTGCCAGCAGCTTATTGGCGGAGATGTACAATGAGCAGTTCTTC.

The rearrangement joins TRBV7-2 to TRBJ2-2, with a possible D match to TRBD2 (5 bases). The germline V and J ends were trimmed by 1 base and 0 bases, with 12 bases remaining between them. This CDR3 has 17 amino acids. Germline V gives CDR1 SGHTA, CDR2 FQGNSA. DNA for the CDR3: TGTGCCAGCAGCTTAGTAGGGCCGGGGACGAACACCGGGGAGCTGTTTTTT. This encodes CASSLVGPGTNTGELFF.

V gene TRBV29-1 combines with J gene TRBJ1-2, with 10 nucleotides matching TRBD1. This CDR3 has 15 residues. The ends lost 5 bases at V and 7 bases at J; junction bases unmatched: 13. The germline gives CDR1 SQVTM, CDR2 ANQGSEA. DNA for the CDR3: TGCAGCGTTTCCGGAACGAGGGACAGGGGAGTTGGCTACACCTTC. Its protein product is CSVSGTRDRGVGYTF.

This rearrangement joins TRBV5-8 to TRBJ2-7; D uncertain. This CDR3 contains 16 residues. Germline values: CDR1 SGHTS, CDR2 YDEGEE. The V end was cut by 0 bases, the J end by 5 bases, with 18 bases between. CDR3 residues: CASSLAPGPSVDEQYF. For the CDR3, the DNA is TGTGCCAGCAGCTTGGCCCCTGGTCCCAGTGTTGACGAGCAGTACTTC.

This clone was observed a handful of times. The chain combines TRBV7-2 with TRBJ2-1, with 11 bases identical to TRBD1. CDR1 is SGHTA, CDR2 FQGNSA, per germline. There are 16 residues in the CDR3. With 3 bases clipped from V and 6 bases from J, the junction kept 7 bases outside the gene matches. Here the CDR3 reads CASSLATGTGGNEQFF. The CDR3 DNA is TGTGCCAGCAGCTTGGCGACCGGGACAGGGGGCAATGAGCAGTTCTTC.

The genes are TRBV25-1 and TRBJ1-1; 7 bases are shared with TRBD1. Looked up from germline, CDR1 is MGHDK and CDR2 is SYGVNS. This CDR3 contains 15 residues. Trimming removed 5 bases from V and 0 bases from J; junction bases left unmatched: 6. CDR3 DNA: TGTGCCAGCAGTCCCCAGACAGGGATGAACACTGAAGCTTTCTTT. Translating gives CASSPQTGMNTEAFF.

V gene TRBV23-1 combines with J gene TRBJ1-5; TRBD1 is a possible D gene (5 bases). TRBV23-1 is placed among ORFs of uncertain function. The CDR3 consists of 17 residues. The V end was cut by 8 bases, the J end by 3 bases, with 23 bases between. DNA for the CDR3: TGCGCCAGCTCCCGGCAACGCAGGGATAGGAACAATCAGCCCCAGCATTTT. This sequence encodes CASSRQRRDRNNQPQHF.

The rearrangement links TRBV28 to TRBJ2-3; 8 nucleotides align to TRBD1. The CDR3 has 14 amino acids. V dropped 4 bases and J dropped 7; count of bases not matched to a gene: 7. Germline V gene sequence: CDR1 MDHEN, CDR2 SYDVKM. CDR3 sequence reads: CASSSRTGPNTQYF. CDR3 nucleotide sequence: TGTGCCAGCAGTTCAAGGACAGGGCCAAATACGCAGTATTTT.

This chain uses TRBV6-2 or TRBV6-3 with TRBJ2-5, with D tentatively TRBD2 (5 bases). Trimming took 4 bases from V and 0 from J, leaving 9 bases between them. The CDR3 spans 14 residues. Looked up from germline, CDR1 is MNHEY and CDR2 is SVGEGT. The CDR3 region is CASSSQRYQETQYF. In nucleotides, the CDR3 is TGTGCCAGCAGTTCCCAGCGGTACCAAGAGACCCAGTACTTC.

This chain uses TRBV7-2 with TRBJ2-5, with 12 bases identical to TRBD2. Germline CDR1 and CDR2: SGHTA and FQGNSA. V shed 5 bases and J 6 bases; nucleotides not matched to a gene: 7. The CDR3 is 15 amino acids. The CDR3, as DNA: TGTGCCAGCAGCCCTAGCGGGGGGGCGGGACAGACCCAGTACTTC. Protein product: CASSPSGGAGQTQYF.

The rearrangement links TRBV25-1 to TRBJ2-5; D is ambiguous. The CDR3 extends over 15 amino acids. The germline gives CDR1 MGHDK, CDR2 SYGVNS. Deletions cut 3 bases from V and 2 bases from J, with 13 bases between. The CDR3 here is CASSEPGLQQETQYF. The DNA of the CDR3 is TGTGCCAGCAGTGAGCCAGGTCTGCAACAAGAGACCCAGTACTTC. Drawing the rest from reference TRBV25-1 and TRBJ2-5, the complete variable domain is EADIYQTPRYLVIGTGKKITLECSQTMGHDKMYWYQQDPGMELHLIHYSYGVNSTEKGDLSSESTVSRIRTEHFPLTLESARPSHTSQYLCASSEPGLQQETQYFGPGTRLLVL.

The V gene is TRBV28, the J gene TRBJ1-1; 10 nucleotides match TRBD1. CDR1 is MDHEN and CDR2 is SYDVKM in the germline V gene. The CDR3 totals 13 residues. V shed 2 bases and J 11 bases; nucleotides not matched to a gene: 5. CDR3 in DNA: TGTGCCAGCAGTTTAACGGACAGGGGGAATGCTTTCTTT. Amino acid sequence: CASSLTDRGNAFF.

This chain joins TRBV3-1 (or the pseudogene TRBV3-2) and TRBJ2-5, with 9 bases lining up with TRBD2. Germline assignment: CDR1 LGHDT and CDR2 YNNKEL (reference sequence). V was pared by 6 bases and J by 2 bases, with 10 bases of the junction left unmatched. The CDR3 runs 16 residues. The CDR3 nucleotides are TGTGCCAGCAGACGAGTGGTAGCGGGAGTTCAAGAGACCCAGTACTTC. It codes for CASRRVVAGVQETQYF.

The J gene is TRBJ1-1, the V gene TRBV7-8; no firm D call. Looked up from germline, CDR1 is SGHVS and CDR2 is FQNEAQ. The CDR3 consists of 12 residues. Trimming pared 3 bases from V and 6 bases from J, leaving 8 bases between. In DNA, the CDR3 is TGTGCCAGCAGCTTTACCGCGGCTGAAGCTTTCTTT. Translated, it gives CASSFTAAEAFF.

The chain joins TRBV5-1 to TRBJ1-5; no firm D call. V was clipped by 4 bases and J by 1 base, with 12 bases between them. Germline-derived CDR1 and CDR2 are SGHRS and YFSETQ. The CDR3 consists of 15 residues. CDR3 sequence (DNA): TGCGCCAGCAGCCCGGGAGGGATGAGCAATCAGCCCCAGCATTTT. This gives the protein CASSPGGMSNQPQHF.

The chain carries TRBV11-2 and TRBJ2-7, with TRBD1 matching 9 bases. V shed 5 bases and J 5 bases; nucleotides not matched to a gene: 10. Germline values: CDR1 SGHAT, CDR2 FQNNGV. The CDR3 consists of 15 residues. The DNA of the CDR3 is TGTGCCAGCAGCACTTACAGGGGGCGCCCGGACGAGCAGTACTTC. Its translation: CASSTYRGRPDEQYF. Supplemented by reference TRBV11-2 and TRBJ2-7, the full variable domain reads EAGVAQSPRYKIIEKRQSVAFWCNPISGHATLYWYQQILGQGPKLLIQFQNNGVVDDSQLPKDRFSAERLKGVDSTLKIQPAKLEDSAVYLCASSTYRGRPDEQYFGPGTRLTVT.

This chain uses TRBV28 with TRBJ1-2; 8 bases fit TRBD1. The CDR3 totals 17 residues. Trimming took 5 bases from V and 7 from J; bases not matched to a gene: 18. Germline CDR1 reads MDHEN; CDR2 reads SYDVKM. CDR3 sequence: CASSPNGQGAFWFGYTF. CDR3 nucleotides: TGTGCCAGCAGTCCGAACGGACAGGGAGCGTTCTGGTTTGGCTACACCTTC.

This clone has only a few counts. This chain uses TRBV6-2 or TRBV6-3 with TRBJ1-2; D call uncertain. The CDR3 is made up of 14 amino acids. V dropped 2 bases and J dropped 4 bases, with 11 bases sitting between them. CDR1 is MNHEY and CDR2 is SVGEGT in the germline V gene. The CDR3 spells CASSYSGVFYGYTF. Here the CDR3 DNA reads TGTGCCAGCAGTTACAGCGGGGTTTTCTATGGCTACACCTTC.

This clone has only one observation. The V and J genes are TRBV3-1 (or the pseudogene TRBV3-2) and TRBJ2-5, with D perhaps matching TRBD2 (7 bases). The ends were cut back, 0 bases at V and 4 bases at J, with 15 bases in the middle. CDR3 length: 16 amino acids. CDR1 is LGHDT and CDR2 is YNNKEL in the germline V gene (reference sequence). CDR3 region: CASSQDTWGGPETQYF. The CDR3 bases are TGTGCCAGCAGCCAAGACACGTGGGGGGGGCCAGAGACCCAGTACTTC.

The J gene is TRBJ1-1, the V gene TRBV28; D not resolved. The CDR3 loop spans 13 amino acids. CDR1 is MDHEN, CDR2 SYDVKM, per germline. The V gene lost 3 bases and the J gene lost 6 bases, with 11 bases spanning the gap. CDR3 in amino acids: CASSFGGSAEAFF. DNA of the CDR3: TGTGCCAGCAGTTTCGGAGGGAGCGCTGAAGCTTTCTTT.

This chain joins TRBV7-9 and TRBJ1-4; possible D gene TRBD1, 6 bases. Germline lookup yields CDR1 SEHNR and CDR2 FQNEAQ (reference sequence). Trimming stripped 1 base from V and 8 bases from J, with 20 bases between. The CDR3 contains 17 residues. CDR3 nucleotide sequence: TGTGCCAGCAGCTTAGAAGGCGGGGGGCCCCGGCGAGAAAAACTGTTTTTT. This codes for CASSLEGGGPRREKLFF.

The rearrangement joins TRBV5-1 to TRBJ2-1; a weak D match, TRBD1 (5 bases). The CDR3 runs to 15 residues. Deletions cut 5 bases from V and 0 bases from J, with 12 bases between. Germline loops: CDR1 SGHRS, CDR2 YFSETQ. The CDR3 protein is CASRAGQSSYNEQFF. Here the CDR3 DNA reads TGCGCCAGCAGGGCAGGGCAAAGCTCCTACAATGAGCAGTTCTTC.

V is TRBV11-3 and J is TRBJ2-3; TRBD2 matches at 12 bases. From germline, CDR1 is SGHNT and CDR2 YENEEA. The CDR3 consists of 17 residues. The V segment lost 3 bases and the J segment 5 bases; nucleotides outside the gene matches: 9. The CDR3 reads CASSFRLAGELGDTQYF. The CDR3 DNA is TGTGCCAGCAGCTTCCGACTAGCGGGGGAGCTGGGAGATACGCAGTATTTT.

This chain connects TRBV7-9 to TRBJ2-3; possible D gene TRBD2, 5 bases. The CDR3 spans 17 residues. V lost 1 base, J lost 0 bases, and 14 bases lay in between. Germline V gives CDR1 SEHNR, CDR2 FQNEAQ (reference sequence). In DNA, the CDR3 is TGTGCCAGCAGCTTAGGCTCGGCGGGTCTGAGCACAGATACGCAGTATTTT. Protein: CASSLGSAGLSTDTQYF.

The chain combines TRBV14 with TRBJ1-1; no clear D gene. Trimming cost V 3 bases and J 5 bases, with 7 bases left between them. This CDR3 is 12 amino acids long. The germline V gene encodes CDR1 SGHDN and CDR2 FVKESK. CDR3 protein: CASSQSDTEAFF. CDR3 nucleotides: TGTGCCAGCAGCCAGAGTGATACTGAAGCTTTCTTT.